This entry describes one TCR beta chain. It lacks a known antigen. Base quality data are lacking; no much larger clone is found one base away. Healthy HIV-negative adults with no recently reported acute infections or vaccinations were included as donors. Every donor was a Caucasian adult living in Nashville, Tennessee, USA. For unsorted samples, tens of millions of PBMCs were counted, and genomic DNA was extracted using the QIAamp DNA Blood Mini kit. Blood was obtained by leukapheresis, after which PBMCs were separated by Ficoll-Histopaque density gradient centrifugation and cryopreserved in liquid nitrogen vapor phase. The data belong to a study of shared clonotypes between healthy human individuals (dated by TCRdb to about 2020). For the study in its entirety: The cohort comprised two women and three men aged 18 to 49 years. To increase sequencing depth and limit assay-specific biases, TCR repertoire library preparation and sequencing were carried out by different laboratories using diverse techniques. The study deeply sequenced blood TCR repertoires of several healthy adults to estimate repertoire size and the extent of clonotype sharing between individuals. Per donor, leukapheresis produced somewhere between about 0.8 and 9 billion PBMCs. Study-wide findings and limitations: Because the study included only a small number of donors, the genetic and exposure-history diversity represented was limited. Pairwise subsampling led to the expectation that sequencing depth would affect the degree of clonotype sharing among donors. Sampling was limited to blood, and TCR repertoires in tissue likely differ from TCR repertoires in blood.

Deletion took 0 bases off V and 1 base off J, with a span of 9 bases between the germline ends. Reading from cysteine to phenylalanine, the CDR3 counts 15 amino acids. Just CDR3 DNA is preserved here, 45 bases in frame from base 1. CDR1 is given as GTSNPN and CDR2 as SVGIG, both from the germline V gene (reference sequence). Using the deep immunoSEQ assay, multiplex PCR amplified TCR CDR3 regions from genomic DNA. Extracted genomic DNA from each cell subset was spread evenly across all wells of several immunoSEQ 96-well plates, with each plate serving as a replicate. For unsorted PBMC, about 270 ng of genomic DNA, equivalent to around 30,000 T cell genomes, went into each replicate PCR. Unsorted PBMC genomic DNA was sequenced across ten immunoSEQ deep assay plates. The purified libraries were quantified using a Qubit 3.0 fluorometer, sized with a Bioanalyzer 2100, and then quantified again using the KAPA Library Quantification kit. Every immunoSEQ 96-well plate was sequenced on a separate single-read 150-cycle Illumina NextSeq 550 flow cell. The paper's data handling went like this. Because only junctional sequences without quality scores were contained in the immunoSEQ output, filtering matching that applied to full-length reads could not be performed. To assign V/J genes and CDR3, sequences were annotated against IMGT germline references using PyIR, a Python wrapper for IgBLAST v1.9. Reads were filtered out if the reads had weak V/J assignments (E-value above 1e-6), no CDR3, stop codons, out-of-frame junctions, or ambiguous translated residues. V3J clonotypes were defined by identical inferred V gene, J gene, and CDR3 amino acid sequence. Percentage overlap between repertoires was computed as shared unique clonotypes divided by the size of the smaller repertoire. Three approaches were used to assess repertoire richness: RTK rarefaction, the Chao1 estimator, and Recon v2.1 estimates of unobserved clonotypes. Entries here come from immuneACCESS through TCRdb and include only in-frame sequences with V and J called. Some clones fail to appear in such tables; in the studies checked, an unresolved V gene covers under half of the shortfall, and the cause of the remainder is unknown. V and J calls and clone size are those listed in that table; D and trimming were worked out from the DNA. The sample table records some 490,000 clones; more than 65% of these occur just once. The top ten hold approximately 12% of the sample.

The rearrangement joined TRBV30 to TRBJ2-2; the D segment cannot be called with confidence. This TCR was sampled from a middle-aged woman in good health. Some clones in this sample may be carry-over from other donors' samples. Sequenced: PBMCs. The CDR3 reads as follows: CAWSVGSLNTGELFF. The DNA sequence reads TGTGCCTGGAGTGTAGGTTCCCTGAACACCGGGGAGCTGTTTTTT.